One sample yielded the 6 T cell receptor beta chains listed below, sequenced in a study of CD8 T cells in Susac syndrome. An input of about 0.5 to 1 ug of RNA was subjected to reverse transcription using random hexamers. TCRdb processed the immunoSEQ multiplex PCR reads anew with MiXCR; each CDR3 protein has one entry. Among around 170,000 distinct CDR3 sequences, around 94% were seen once, and the ten largest hold 0.095% to 0.13%. The sequencing sample was made of CD4+ T cells from PBMCs. All receptors derive from a human donor with Susac syndrome.

The genes are TRBV4-3 and TRBJ2-1; D may match TRBD1 or TRBD2 (5 bases each). CDR3 length: 12 residues. Germline V lookup: CDR1 LGHNA, CDR2 YSLEER. V lost 4 bases to trimming and J lost 9 bases, with 10 bases between them. The CDR3 DNA reads TGCGCCAGCAGCCGAGGGGTCACTGAGCAGTTCTTC. Translated, it gives CASSRGVTEQFF.

The chain uses TRBV20-1 and TRBJ2-5, with 9 bases aligning to TRBD2. Germline loops: CDR1 DFQATT, CDR2 SNEGSKA (reference sequence). J gave up 4 bases and V 3 bases, and 9 bases lay outside the gene matches. There are 15 residues in the CDR3. CDR3 coding DNA: TGCAGTGCTAGCCCAGCGGGGGGCGGGGGAGAGACCCAGTACTTC. This translates into CSASPAGGGGETQYF.

The chain is built from TRBV28 and TRBJ2-7; D remains ambiguous. The ends were cut back, 6 bases at V and 4 bases at J, with 13 bases in the middle. This CDR3 comprises 13 residues. Germline values: CDR1 MDHEN, CDR2 SYDVKM. CDR3 protein: CASSRAPGYEQYF. In DNA form, the CDR3 reads TGTGCCAGCAGCCGAGCCCCAGGATACGAGCAGTACTTC. The full variable domain, in which reference TRBV28 and TRBJ2-7 provide the parts outside the CDR3, is DVKVTQSSRYLVKRTGEKVFLECVQDMDHENMFWYRQDPGLGLRLIYFSYDVKMKEKGDIPEGYSVSREKKERFSLILESASTNQTSMYLCASSRAPGYEQYFGPGTRLTVT.

The chain has TRBV20-1 and TRBJ2-5, with 9 bases aligning to TRBD1. The CDR3 spans 13 residues. With 5 bases clipped from V and 5 bases from J, the junction kept 6 bases outside the gene matches. The germline gives CDR1 DFQATT, CDR2 SNEGSKA (reference sequence). In nucleotides, the CDR3 is TGCAGTGCTTGGACGGACAGGGGCGAGACCCAGTACTTC. It is translated as CSAWTDRGETQYF.

The chain is built from TRBV6-2 or TRBV6-3 and TRBJ1-5; possibly TRBD1 for D (5 bases). Trimming took off 2 bases at V and 6 bases at J, with 11 bases between the two ends. This CDR3 spans 14 amino acids. CDR1 and CDR2 (germline): MNHEY, SVGEGT. The CDR3 nucleotides are TGTGCCAGCAGTTACCGGCAGGGAAGTCAGCCCCAGCATTTT. Translating gives CASSYRQGSQPQHF.

The chain links TRBV4-2 to TRBJ2-6, with D uncertain. This CDR3 is 13 amino acids long. The germline gives CDR1 LGHNA, CDR2 YNFKEQ. Deletions cut 5 bases from V and 4 bases from J, with 6 bases between. The CDR3 protein is CASSGVGANVLTF. In DNA form, the CDR3 reads TGTGCCAGCAGCGGGGTCGGGGCCAACGTCCTGACTTTC.